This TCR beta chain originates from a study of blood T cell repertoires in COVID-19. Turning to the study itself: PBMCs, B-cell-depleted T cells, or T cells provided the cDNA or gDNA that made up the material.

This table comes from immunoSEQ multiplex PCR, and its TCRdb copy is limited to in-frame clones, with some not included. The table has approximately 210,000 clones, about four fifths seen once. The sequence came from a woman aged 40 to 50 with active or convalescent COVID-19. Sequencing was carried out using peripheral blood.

DNA of the CDR3: TGTGCCAGCAGTTTAGGGACACTGGGTTACTTCGAGCAGTACTTC. This encodes CASSLGTLGYFEQYF. The V call is TRBV28, the J call TRBJ2-7, with D perhaps matching TRBD1 (6 bases). The CDR3 contains 15 residues. Germline V gene lookup returns CDR1 MDHEN and CDR2 SYDVKM. Trimming cost V 2 bases and J 6 bases, with 17 bases left between them.